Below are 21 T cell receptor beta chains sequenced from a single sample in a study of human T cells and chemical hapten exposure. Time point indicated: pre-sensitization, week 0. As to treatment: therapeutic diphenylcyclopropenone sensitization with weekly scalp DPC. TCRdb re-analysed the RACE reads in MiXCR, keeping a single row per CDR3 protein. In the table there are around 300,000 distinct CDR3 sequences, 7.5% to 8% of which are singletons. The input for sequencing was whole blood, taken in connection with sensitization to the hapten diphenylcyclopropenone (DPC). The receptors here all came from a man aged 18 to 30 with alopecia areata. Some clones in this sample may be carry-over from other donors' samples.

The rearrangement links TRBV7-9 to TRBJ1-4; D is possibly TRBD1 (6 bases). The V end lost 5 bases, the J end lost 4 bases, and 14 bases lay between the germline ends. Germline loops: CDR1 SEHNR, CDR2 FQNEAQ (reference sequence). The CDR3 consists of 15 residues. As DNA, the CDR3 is TGTGCCAGCAGCATACAGGGACCGATTAATGAAAAACTGTTTTTT. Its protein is CASSIQGPINEKLFF.

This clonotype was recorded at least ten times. The CDR3 reads CASSEFGQGTYNSPLHF. CDR3 DNA sequence: TGTGCCAGCAGTGAATTTGGACAGGGGACCTATAATTCACCCCTCCACTTT. V is TRBV2 and J is TRBJ1-6; TRBD1 matches at 9 bases. V lost 2 bases, J lost 2 bases, and 4 bases stayed unmatched. Per the germline V gene, CDR1 is SNHLY and CDR2 is FYNNEI. The CDR3 has 17 amino acids.

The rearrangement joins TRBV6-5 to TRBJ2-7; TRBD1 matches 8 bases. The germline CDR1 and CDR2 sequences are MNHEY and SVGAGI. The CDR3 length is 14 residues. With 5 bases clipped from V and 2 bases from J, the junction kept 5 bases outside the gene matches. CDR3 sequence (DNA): TGTGCCAGCAGTAGGACGGACAGGGCCTACGAGCAGTACTTC. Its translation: CASSRTDRAYEQYF.

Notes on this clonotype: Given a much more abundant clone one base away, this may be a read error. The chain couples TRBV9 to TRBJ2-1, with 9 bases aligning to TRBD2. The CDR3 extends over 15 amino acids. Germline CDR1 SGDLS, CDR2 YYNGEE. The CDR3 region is CASSTSGGPPDEQSF. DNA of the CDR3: TGTGCCAGCAGCACAAGCGGGGGGCCCCCGGATGAGCAGTCCTTC.

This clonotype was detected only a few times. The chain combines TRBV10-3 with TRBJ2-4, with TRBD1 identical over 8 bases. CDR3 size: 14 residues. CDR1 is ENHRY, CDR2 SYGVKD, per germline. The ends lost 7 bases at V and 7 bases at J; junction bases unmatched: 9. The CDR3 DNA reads TGTGCCATCAATGCAGGGGGCGCAGGGAACATTCAGTACTTC. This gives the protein CAINAGGAGNIQYF.

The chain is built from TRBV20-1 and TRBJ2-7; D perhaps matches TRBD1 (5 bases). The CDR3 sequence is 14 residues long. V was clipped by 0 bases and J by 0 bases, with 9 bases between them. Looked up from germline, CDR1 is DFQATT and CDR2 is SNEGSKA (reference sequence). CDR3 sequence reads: CSARDGQGSYEQYF. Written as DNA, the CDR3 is TGCAGTGCTAGAGACGGTCAGGGCTCCTACGAGCAGTACTTC.

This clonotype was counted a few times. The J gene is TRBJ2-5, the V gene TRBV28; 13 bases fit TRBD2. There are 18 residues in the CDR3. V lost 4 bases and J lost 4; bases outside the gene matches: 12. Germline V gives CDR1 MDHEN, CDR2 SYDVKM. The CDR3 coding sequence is TGTGCCAGCAGTTCAAGACGGAGACTAGCGGGGGGTTTAGAGACCCAGTACTTC. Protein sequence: CASSSRRRLAGGLETQYF.

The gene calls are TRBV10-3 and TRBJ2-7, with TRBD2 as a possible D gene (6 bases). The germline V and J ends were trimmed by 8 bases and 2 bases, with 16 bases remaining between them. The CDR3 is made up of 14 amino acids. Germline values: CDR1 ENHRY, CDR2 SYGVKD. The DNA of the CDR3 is TGTGCCATCTCAGGGAGGCAGGGAGCCTACGAGCAGTACTTC. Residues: CAISGRQGAYEQYF.

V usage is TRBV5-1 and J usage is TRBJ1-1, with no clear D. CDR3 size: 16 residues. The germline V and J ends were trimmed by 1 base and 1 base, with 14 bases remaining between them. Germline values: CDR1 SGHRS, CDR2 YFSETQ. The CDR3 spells CASSLPGTTQNTEAFF. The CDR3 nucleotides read TGCGCCAGCAGCTTGCCAGGCACCACGCAGAACACTGAAGCTTTCTTT.

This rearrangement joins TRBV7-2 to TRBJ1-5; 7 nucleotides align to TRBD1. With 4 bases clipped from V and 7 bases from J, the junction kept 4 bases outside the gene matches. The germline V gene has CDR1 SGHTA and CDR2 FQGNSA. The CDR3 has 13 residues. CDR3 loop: CASSSQGDQPQHF. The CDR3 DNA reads TGTGCCAGCAGCTCTCAGGGGGACCAGCCCCAGCATTTT.

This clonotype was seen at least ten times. The CDR3 sequence is CASNNPGPEAFF. In DNA form, the CDR3 reads TGTGCCAGCAACAACCCAGGACCCGAAGCTTTCTTT. The chain recombines TRBV12-3 or TRBV12-4 with TRBJ1-1; D is undetermined. CDR3 length: 12 amino acids. V was shortened by 7 bases and J by 8 bases, with 14 bases between the two germline ends.

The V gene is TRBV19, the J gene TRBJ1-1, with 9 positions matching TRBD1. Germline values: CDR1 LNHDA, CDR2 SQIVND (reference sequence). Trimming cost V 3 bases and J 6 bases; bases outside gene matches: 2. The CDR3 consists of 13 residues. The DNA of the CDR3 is TGTGCCAGTAGTATGGGGACAGGGTCTGAAGCTTTCTTT. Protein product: CASSMGTGSEAFF. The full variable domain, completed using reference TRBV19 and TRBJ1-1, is DGGITQSPKYLFRKEGQNVTLSCEQNLNHDAMYWYRQDPGQGLRLIYYSQIVNDFQKGDIAEGYSVSREKKESFPLTVTSAQKNPTAFYLCASSMGTGSEAFFGQGTRLTVV.

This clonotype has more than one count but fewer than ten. In DNA form, the CDR3 reads TGTGCCAGCAGTTACGGAGGTCAGGGGAGCTCCTACGAGCAGTACTTC. Amino acid sequence: CASSYGGQGSSYEQYF. The chain recombines TRBV6-5 with TRBJ2-7; tentatively, D is TRBD1 (6 bases). The CDR3 sequence is 16 residues long. The ends were cut back, 2 bases at V and 0 bases at J, with 14 bases in the middle. In germline, CDR1 is MNHEY, CDR2 SVGAGI.

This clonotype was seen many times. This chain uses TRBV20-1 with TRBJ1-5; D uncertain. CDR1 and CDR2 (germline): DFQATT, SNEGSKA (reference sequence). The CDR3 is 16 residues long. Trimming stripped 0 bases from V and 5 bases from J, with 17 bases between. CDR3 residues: CSARDTRRRNDQPQHF. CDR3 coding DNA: TGCAGTGCTAGAGATACCCGTAGGAGAAACGATCAGCCCCAGCATTTT.

CDR3 region: CASSRGLAGGEQFF. The DNA for the CDR3 is TGTGCCAGCAGCAGGGGCCTAGCGGGAGGCGAGCAGTTCTTC. This chain joins TRBV7-2 and TRBJ2-1, with 11 nucleotides matching TRBD2. The CDR3 sequence is 14 residues long. Germline loops: CDR1 SGHTA, CDR2 FQGNSA. Trimming removed 5 bases from V and 10 bases from J; junction bases left unmatched: 7.

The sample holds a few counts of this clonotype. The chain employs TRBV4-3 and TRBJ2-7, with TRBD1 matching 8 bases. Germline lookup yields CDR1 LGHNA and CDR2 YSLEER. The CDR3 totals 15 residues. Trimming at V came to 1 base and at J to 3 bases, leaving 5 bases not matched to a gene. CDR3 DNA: TGCGCCAGCAGCCAAGGAGGACAGGGCATCTACGAGCAGTACTTC. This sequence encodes CASSQGGQGIYEQYF.

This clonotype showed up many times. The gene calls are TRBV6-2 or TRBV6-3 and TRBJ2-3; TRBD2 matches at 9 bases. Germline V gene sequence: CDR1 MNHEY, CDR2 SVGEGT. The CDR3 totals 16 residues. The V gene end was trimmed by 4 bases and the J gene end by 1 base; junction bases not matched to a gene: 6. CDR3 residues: CASSSPRLAGTDTQYF. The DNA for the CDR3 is TGTGCCAGCAGTTCTCCTCGACTAGCGGGCACAGATACGCAGTATTTT.

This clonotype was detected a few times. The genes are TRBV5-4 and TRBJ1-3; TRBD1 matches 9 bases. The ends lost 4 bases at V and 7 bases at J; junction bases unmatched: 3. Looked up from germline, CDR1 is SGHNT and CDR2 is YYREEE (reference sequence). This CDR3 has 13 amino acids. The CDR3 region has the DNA TGTGCCAGCAGCCAGGGACAGGGCAACACCATATATTTT. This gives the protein CASSQGQGNTIYF.

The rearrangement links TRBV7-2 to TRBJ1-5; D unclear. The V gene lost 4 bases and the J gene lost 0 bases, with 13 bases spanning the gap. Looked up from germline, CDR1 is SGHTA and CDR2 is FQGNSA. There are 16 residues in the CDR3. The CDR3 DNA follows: TGTGCCAGCAGCTCATCAGTACAGTATAGCAATCAGCCCCAGCATTTT. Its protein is CASSSSVQYSNQPQHF.

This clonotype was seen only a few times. This CDR3 is CASSIGASYNEQFF. The CDR3 nucleotides are TGTGCCAGCAGTATTGGGGCATCCTACAATGAGCAGTTCTTC. V is TRBV6-2 or TRBV6-3 and J is TRBJ2-1, with D perhaps matching TRBD1 (5 bases). Per the germline V gene, CDR1 is MNHEY and CDR2 is SVGEGT. V lost 5 bases and J 1 base, leaving 9 bases between the germline ends. This CDR3 has 14 residues.

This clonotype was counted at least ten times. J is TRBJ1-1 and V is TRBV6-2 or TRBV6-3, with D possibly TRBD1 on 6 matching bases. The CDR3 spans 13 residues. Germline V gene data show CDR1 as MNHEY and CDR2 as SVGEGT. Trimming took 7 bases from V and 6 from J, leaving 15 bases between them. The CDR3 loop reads CASIQGLRAEAFF. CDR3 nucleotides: TGTGCCAGCATTCAGGGGTTAAGGGCTGAAGCTTTCTTT.